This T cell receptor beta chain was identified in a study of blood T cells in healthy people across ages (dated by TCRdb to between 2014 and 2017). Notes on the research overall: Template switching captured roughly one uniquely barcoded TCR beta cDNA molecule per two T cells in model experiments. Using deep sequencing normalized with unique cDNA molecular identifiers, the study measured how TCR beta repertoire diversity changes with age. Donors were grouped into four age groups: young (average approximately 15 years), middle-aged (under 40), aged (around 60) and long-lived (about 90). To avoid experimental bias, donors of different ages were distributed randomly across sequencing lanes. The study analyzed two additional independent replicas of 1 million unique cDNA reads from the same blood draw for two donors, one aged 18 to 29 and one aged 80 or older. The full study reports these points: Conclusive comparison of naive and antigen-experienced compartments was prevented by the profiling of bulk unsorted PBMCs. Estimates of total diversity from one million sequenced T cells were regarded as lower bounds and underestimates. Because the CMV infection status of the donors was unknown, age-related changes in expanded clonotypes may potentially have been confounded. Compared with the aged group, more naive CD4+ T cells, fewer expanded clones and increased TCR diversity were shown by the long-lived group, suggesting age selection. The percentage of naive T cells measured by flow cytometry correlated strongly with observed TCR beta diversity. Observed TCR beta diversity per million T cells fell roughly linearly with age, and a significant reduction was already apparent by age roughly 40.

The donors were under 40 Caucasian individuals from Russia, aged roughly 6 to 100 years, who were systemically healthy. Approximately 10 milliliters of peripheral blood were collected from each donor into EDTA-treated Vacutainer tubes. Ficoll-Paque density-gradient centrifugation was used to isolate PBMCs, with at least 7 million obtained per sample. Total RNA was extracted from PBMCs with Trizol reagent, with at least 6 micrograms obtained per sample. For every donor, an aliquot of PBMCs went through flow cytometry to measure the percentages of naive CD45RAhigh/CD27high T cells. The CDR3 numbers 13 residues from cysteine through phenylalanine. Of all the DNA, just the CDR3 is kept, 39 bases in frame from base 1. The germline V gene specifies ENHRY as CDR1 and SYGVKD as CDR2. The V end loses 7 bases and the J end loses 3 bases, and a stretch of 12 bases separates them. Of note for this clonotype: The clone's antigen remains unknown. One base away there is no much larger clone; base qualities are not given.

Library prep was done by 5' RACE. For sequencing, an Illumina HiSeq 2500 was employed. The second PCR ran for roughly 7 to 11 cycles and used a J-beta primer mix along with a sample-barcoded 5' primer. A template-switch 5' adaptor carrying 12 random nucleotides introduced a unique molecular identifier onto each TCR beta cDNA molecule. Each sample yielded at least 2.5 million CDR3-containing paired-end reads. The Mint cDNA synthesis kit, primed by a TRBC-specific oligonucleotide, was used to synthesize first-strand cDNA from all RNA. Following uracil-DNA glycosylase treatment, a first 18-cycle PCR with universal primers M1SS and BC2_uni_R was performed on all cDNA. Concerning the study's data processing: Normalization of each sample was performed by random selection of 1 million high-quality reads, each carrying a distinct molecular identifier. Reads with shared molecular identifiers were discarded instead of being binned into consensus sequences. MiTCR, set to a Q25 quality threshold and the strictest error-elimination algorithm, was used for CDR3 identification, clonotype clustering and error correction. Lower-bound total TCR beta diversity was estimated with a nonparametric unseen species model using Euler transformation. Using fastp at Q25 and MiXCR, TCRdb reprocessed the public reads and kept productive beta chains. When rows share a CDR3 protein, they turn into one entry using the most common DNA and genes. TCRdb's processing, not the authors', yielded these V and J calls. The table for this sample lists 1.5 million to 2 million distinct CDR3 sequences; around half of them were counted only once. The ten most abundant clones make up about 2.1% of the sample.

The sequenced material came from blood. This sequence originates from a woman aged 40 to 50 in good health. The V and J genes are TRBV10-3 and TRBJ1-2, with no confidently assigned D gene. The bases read TGTGCCATCACGGGCGGAGGGTACTATGGCTACACCTTC. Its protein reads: CAITGGGYYGYTF.